Listed below are T cell receptor beta chains from one sample, sequenced in a study of vaccination and CD4 T cells after COVID-19. TCRdb redid the calling of the PCR reads with MiXCR, one entry per CDR3 protein. The sample carries about 15,000 distinct CDR3 sequences, 45% to 50% recorded once. These receptors' targets are unknown. Here the sequenced sample was CD4+ T cells from blood, cultured in vitro, taken before SARS-CoV-2 vaccination. These receptors all come from a human donor who received a COVID-19 vaccine. The CDR3 runs from the conserved cysteine through the conserved F or W. D genes are given only for firm matches. Clone size is stated in some rows and not others, as once, few, many or a class when expanded.

abundance,j_gene,d_gene,v_gene,CDR3nt,CDR3aa
NA,TRBJ1-1,NA,TRBV18,TGTGCCAGCTCACCACCCGCAGGGATGATGAACACTGAAGCTTTCTTT,CASSPPAGMMNTEAFF
NA,TRBJ2-2,TRBD1,TRBV25-1,TGTGCCAGCACCCGGGGGACAGGGAACACCGGGGAGCTGTTTTTT,CASTRGTGNTGELFF
few,TRBJ1-2,NA,TRBV30,TGTGCCTGGAGTATCGGGCAGGCTTATGGCTACACCTTC,CAWSIGQAYGYTF
few,TRBJ2-5,NA,TRBV20-1,TGCAGTGCTAGAGAGCCCTACCAAGAGACCCAGTACTTC,CSAREPYQETQYF
few,TRBJ1-2,TRBD1,TRBV7-9,TGTGCCAGCAGCTTAAGGGGACAGGGTGCCTATGGCTACACCTTC,CASSLRGQGAYGYTF
few,TRBJ2-5,NA,TRBV6-1,TGTGCCAGCAGTGACCCTAACAGGGAAGAGACCCAGTACTTC,CASSDPNREETQYF
NA,TRBJ1-1,TRBD1,TRBV4-2,TGTGCCAGCAGCCAGGACAGGGAGGGGACTGAAGCTTTCTTT,CASSQDREGTEAFF
NA,TRBJ2-7,NA,TRBV9,TGTGCCAGCAGCGGGGACCACTACCCCCACGAGCAGTACTTC,CASSGDHYPHEQYF
once,TRBJ1-1,NA,TRBV5-4,TGTGCCAGCAGCATTGGACGGAACACTGAAGCTTTCTTT,CASSIGRNTEAFF
few,TRBJ1-2,NA,TRBV12-3/TRBV12-4,TGTGCCAGCAGAAAACGGTTTCGCTATGGCTACACCTTC,CASRKRFRYGYTF
NA,TRBJ2-4,NA,TRBV21-1,TGTGCCAGCAGCTTAGACAGGCATAAAATAGCCAAAAACATTCAGTACTTC,CASSLDRHKIAKNIQYF
few,TRBJ2-5,TRBD1,TRBV10-3,TGTGCCATCAGTGAGGGGGACAGTCTACAAGAGACCCAGTACTTC,CAISEGDSLQETQYF
NA,TRBJ1-1,NA,TRBV23-1,TGCGCCAGCAGTCACCCGGGACCCTGGGACACTGAAGCTTTCTTT,CASSHPGPWDTEAFF
once,TRBJ2-7,TRBD2,TRBV20-1,TGCAGTGCTCCGTCAGTGCTAGCGGGGGGCTACGAGCAGTACTTC,CSAPSVLAGGYEQYF
NA,TRBJ2-7,NA,TRBV3-1,TGTGCCAGCAGCCCTCGGTACGGGACCTACGAGCAGTACTTC,CASSPRYGTYEQYF
NA,TRBJ1-6,TRBD1,TRBV28,TGTGCCAGCAGGAGGGGACAGGGGATGGAGAATTCACCCCTCCACTTT,CASRRGQGMENSPLHF
NA,TRBJ2-3,NA,TRBV12-3/TRBV12-4,TGTGCCAGCATGAGGGACACGGGGGGCACAGATACGCAGTATTTT,CASMRDTGGTDTQYF
NA,TRBJ1-1,NA,TRBV5-1,TGCGCCAGCAGCTTGGAGGGTTTGAGGAACACTGAAGCTTTCTTT,CASSLEGLRNTEAFF
NA,TRBJ2-3,NA,TRBV7-2,TGTGCCAGCAGCTTCACAGGAAATACGCAGTATTTT,CASSFTGNTQYF
NA,TRBJ1-2,TRBD1,TRBV2,TGTGCCAGCAGGCCGAGACAGGGTCTAGCGGGCGGCTACACCTTC,CASRPRQGLAGGYTF